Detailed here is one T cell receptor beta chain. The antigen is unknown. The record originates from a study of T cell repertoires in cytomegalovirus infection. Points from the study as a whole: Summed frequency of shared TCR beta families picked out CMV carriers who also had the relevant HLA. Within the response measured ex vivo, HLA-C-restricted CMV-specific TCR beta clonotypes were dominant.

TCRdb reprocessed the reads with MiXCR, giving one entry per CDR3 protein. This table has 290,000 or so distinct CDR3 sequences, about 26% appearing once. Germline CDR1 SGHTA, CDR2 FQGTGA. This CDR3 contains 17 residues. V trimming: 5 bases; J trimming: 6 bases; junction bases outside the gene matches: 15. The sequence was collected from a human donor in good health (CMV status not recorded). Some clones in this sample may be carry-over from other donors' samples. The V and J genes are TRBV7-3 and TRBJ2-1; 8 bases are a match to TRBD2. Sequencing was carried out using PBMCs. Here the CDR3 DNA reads TGTGCCAGCAGCCCCAATAAACCGCCTAGCGGGCGCAATGAGCAGTTCTTC. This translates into CASSPNKPPSGRNEQFF.